This T cell receptor (beta chain) is from a study of CDR3 diversity in severe acne. The CDR3 runs to 15 residues. From germline, CDR1 is MNHEY and CDR2 SVGAGI. V lost 2 bases and J 4 bases, leaving 14 bases between the germline ends. TCRdb processed the PCR reads anew with MiXCR; each CDR3 protein has one entry. The table includes more than 80,000 distinct CDR3 sequences, roughly 49% detected once. This sequence originates from a male donor with severe acne vulgaris. The material sequenced was blood. The J gene is TRBJ1-1, the V gene TRBV6-5; TRBD1 might be the D (5 bases). In nucleotides, the CDR3 is TGTGCCAGCAGTTACGCAGGGAAGGCGAGCACTGAAGCTTTCTTT. Translating gives CASSYAGKASTEAFF.